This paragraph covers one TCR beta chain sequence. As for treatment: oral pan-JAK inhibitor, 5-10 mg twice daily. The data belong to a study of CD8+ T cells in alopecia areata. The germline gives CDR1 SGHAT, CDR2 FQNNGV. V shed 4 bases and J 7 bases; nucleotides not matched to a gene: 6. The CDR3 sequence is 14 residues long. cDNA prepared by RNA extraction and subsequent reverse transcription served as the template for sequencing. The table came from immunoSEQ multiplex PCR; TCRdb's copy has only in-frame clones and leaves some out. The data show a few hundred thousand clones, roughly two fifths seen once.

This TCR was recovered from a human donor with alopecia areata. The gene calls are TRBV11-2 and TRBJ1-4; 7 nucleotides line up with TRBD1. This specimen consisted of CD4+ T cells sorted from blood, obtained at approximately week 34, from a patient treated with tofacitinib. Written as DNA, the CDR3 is TGTGCCAGCAGCTCGAGGGGGCGCTTTGAAAAACTGTTTTTT. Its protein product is CASSSRGRFEKLFF.